This record concerns one TCR beta chain sequence. Its target is not known. PCR was performed a second time for about 6 to 12 cycles using a sample-barcoded 5' primer and a J-beta primer mix. The template-switch adaptor, which had 12 random nucleotides, put a tag on each cDNA molecule. TCRdb re-called the 5' RACE reads through MiXCR, storing one row per CDR3 protein. The table shows approximately 880,000 distinct CDR3 sequences, with 40% to 60% occurring only once. The data were taken from a study of blood T cells in healthy people across ages. Study results and caveats: Estimated diversity, derived from one million T cells, was regarded as an underestimate. TCR beta diversity, measured per million T cells, fell in a roughly linear way with age.

Germline lookup yields CDR1 DFQATT and CDR2 SNEGSKA (reference sequence). The CDR3 spans 14 residues. J was trimmed by 10 bases and V by 7 bases; bases with no gene match: 14. The donors, all healthy, were Caucasians living in Russia, aged roughly 6 to 100. This chain joins TRBV20-1 and TRBJ2-7, with TRBD2 identical over 12 bases. This receptor was identified in a man in his thirties or forties in good health. Input material: blood. The CDR3 sequence: CSVQERLAGASQYF. The DNA of the CDR3 is TGCAGTGTCCAGGAACGACTAGCGGGGGCTAGTCAGTACTTC.